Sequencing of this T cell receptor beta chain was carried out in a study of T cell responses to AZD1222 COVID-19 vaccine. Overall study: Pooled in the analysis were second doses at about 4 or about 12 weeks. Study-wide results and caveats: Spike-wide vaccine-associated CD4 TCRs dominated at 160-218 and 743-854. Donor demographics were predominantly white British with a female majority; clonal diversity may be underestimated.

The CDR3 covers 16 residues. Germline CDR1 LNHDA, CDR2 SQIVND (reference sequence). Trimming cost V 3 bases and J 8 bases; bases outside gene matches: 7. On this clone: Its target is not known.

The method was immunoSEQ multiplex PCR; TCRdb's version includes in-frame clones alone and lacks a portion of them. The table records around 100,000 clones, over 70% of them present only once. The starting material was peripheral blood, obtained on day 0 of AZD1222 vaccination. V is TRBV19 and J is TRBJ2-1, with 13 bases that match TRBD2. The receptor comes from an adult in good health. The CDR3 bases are TGTGCCAGTAGTATCTCCGGGACTAGCGGGGTCTATGAGCAGTTCTTC. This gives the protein CASSISGTSGVYEQFF.